A selection of T cell receptor beta chains follows, all from one sample in a study of cytomegalovirus exposure and HLA in healthy donors. Data came from immunoSEQ multiplex PCR; TCRdb stores just in-frame clones and leaves some out. The data contain more than 140,000 clones, roughly four fifths of them singletons. The sample consisted of PBMCs. Every receptor here comes from a man younger than 35 in good health and CMV-seropositive. Each CDR3 is given with its conserved first and last residue. A D gene is named only where the DNA matches it firmly. Clone size appears in some rows only: once, few, many, or a class for an expanded clone.

D	V	J	size	DNA	CDR3
NA	TRBV4-1	TRBJ2-3	NA	TGCGCCAGCAGCCAAATTCCTCTACCGGTGGGCACAGATACGCAGTATTTT	CASSQIPLPVGTDTQYF
TRBD1	TRBV29-1	TRBJ2-5	NA	TGCAGCGTTTGGACAGGGGTTTCCTGTGTGCAGTACTTC	CSVWTGVSCVQYF
TRBD2	TRBV5-4	TRBJ2-3	NA	TGTGCCAGCAGAGCTGAAAGCGGGAGAAGCACAGATACGCAGTATTTT	CASRAESGRSTDTQYF
NA	TRBV5-1	TRBJ1-2	NA	TGCGCCAGCGGGATGGGGGCGGCGAAGAACGGGTGGGCTGCCGGCTACACCTTC	CASGMGAAKNGWAAGYTF
TRBD2	TRBV11-2	TRBJ2-7	NA	TGTGCCAGCAGCCTGACTAGCGGGAGGTCATCCTACGAGCAGTACTTC	CASSLTSGRSSYEQYF
TRBD1	TRBV7-8	TRBJ2-2	few	TGTGCCAGCAGCTTCGACAGGGCCGGGGAGCTGTTTTTT	CASSFDRAGELFF
NA	TRBV11-1	TRBJ2-5	NA	TGTGCCAGCAGCCCCCTAGCCCAAGAGACCCAGTACTTC	CASSPLAQETQYF
NA	TRBV5-6	TRBJ2-7	NA	TGTGCCAGCAGCGCCCGCCAAACCTACGAGCAGTACTTC	CASSARQTYEQYF
NA	TRBV2	TRBJ1-2	NA	TGTGCCAGCAGTGCCGAGACAGGCCTCTATGGCTACACCTTC	CASSAETGLYGYTF
NA	TRBV19	TRBJ2-1	NA	TGTGCCAGTAGTACCCCTCCGGACAGCATTTACAATGAGCAGTTCTTC	CASSTPPDSIYNEQFF
NA	TRBV19	TRBJ2-3	NA	TGTGCCAGTCGGCTAGCGAGGAGCACAGATACGCAGTATTTT	CASRLARSTDTQYF
TRBD1	TRBV27	TRBJ1-6	few	TGTGCCAGCAGCCTCGAAGACAGGGCGCCCCTCCACTTT	CASSLEDRAPLHF
TRBD1	TRBV19	TRBJ2-7	NA	TGTGCCAGTAGTATGGGGGCCGGGACAGGTTCCTACGAGCAGTACTTC	CASSMGAGTGSYEQYF
TRBD1	TRBV4-1	TRBJ2-7	few	TGCGCCAGCAGCCAAGGACAGGGGACCTACGAGCAGTACTTC	CASSQGQGTYEQYF
NA	TRBV5-6	TRBJ2-3	NA	TGTGCCAGCAGCTCGACAGGAAACAAAGGGGCAGATACGCAGTATTTT	CASSSTGNKGADTQYF
NA	TRBV6-6	TRBJ1-1	few	TGTGCCAGCATACAGGGATTGGGCACTGAAGCTTTCTTT	CASIQGLGTEAFF
NA	TRBV4-2	TRBJ2-7	NA	TGTGCCAGCAGCCAGGGTGGAGCGAGGTCTCGGGAGCAGTACTTC	CASSQGGARSREQYF
NA	TRBV20-1	TRBJ1-2	NA	TGCAGTGCTGGCACAGGTGGCTACACCTTC	CSAGTGGYTF
TRBD2	TRBV29-1	TRBJ2-5	NA	TGCAGCGTTGTTTTAGCGGGAGGGGGGGAGACCCAGTACTTC	CSVVLAGGGETQYF
NA	TRBV7-9	TRBJ1-1	NA	TGTGCCAGCAGCTTAAATGAACGGGTCTTT	CASSLNERVF
TRBD1	TRBV5-4	TRBJ2-7	NA	TGTGCCAGCAGCTTGGGTCAGGGGGCCTCCTACGAGCAGTACTTC	CASSLGQGASYEQYF
NA	TRBV4-1	TRBJ1-3	NA	TGCGCCAGCAGCCAAGATCGGGCGGGGACCTCTGGAAACACCATATATTTT	CASSQDRAGTSGNTIYF
TRBD2	TRBV28	TRBJ2-7	NA	TGTGCCAGCAGTCTAGCGGGAAGCTCCTACGAGCAGTACTTC	CASSLAGSSYEQYF
NA	TRBV7-8	TRBJ2-5	NA	TGTGCCAGCAGCCCGGACGGGGTAGAGACCCAGTACTTC	CASSPDGVETQYF
NA	TRBV7-2	TRBJ2-3	once	TGTGCCAGCAGCGGGCTGGGGACATCCCTCTTGTATTTT	CASSGLGTSLLYF
TRBD1	TRBV18	TRBJ1-1	NA	TGTGCCAGCTCAGGGGACAGGGGAAACACTGAAGCTTTCTTT	CASSGDRGNTEAFF
NA	TRBV18	TRBJ2-1	NA	TGTGCCAGCTCGCTCGACATTAGCGATGAGCAGTTCTTC	CASSLDISDEQFF
TRBD1	TRBV28	TRBJ1-2	NA	TGTGCCAGCAGCACTACAGGGGAATATGGCTACACCTTC	CASSTTGEYGYTF
NA	TRBV29-1	TRBJ2-1	NA	TGCAGCGTTGAGAGGGGGATGGAATCGCGTCCAGGTGAGCAGTTCTTC	CSVERGMESRPGEQFF
TRBD2	TRBV6-5	TRBJ2-7	NA	TGTGCCAGCAAGTTGGCTAGCGGGGACCACGAGCAGTACTTC	CASKLASGDHEQYF
TRBD2	TRBV11-2	TRBJ2-1	NA	TGTGCCAGCAGCCCTCCGGGGGGTGAGCAGTTCTTC	CASSPPGGEQFF
NA	TRBV27	TRBJ2-7	NA	TGTGCCAGCGGCCCCCGGGAGACAGGGATGTTCAGCGAGCAGTACTTC	CASGPRETGMFSEQYF
NA	TRBV4-1	TRBJ2-7	once	TGCGCCAGCAGTTCCGACGGGGGATACGAGCAGTACTTC	CASSSDGGYEQYF
NA	TRBV4-1	TRBJ2-7	NA	TGCGCCAGCAGCCAAGGACAGAACTACGAGCAGTACTTC	CASSQGQNYEQYF
TRBD2	TRBV7-8	TRBJ2-7	once	TGTGCCAGCAGCCCCTATCCTCCCGGGACTAGCGGGACCTACGAGCAGTACTTC	CASSPYPPGTSGTYEQYF
NA	TRBV27	TRBJ1-1	NA	TGTGCCAGCAGTCTTATTGTGGGCGCTGAAGCTTTCTTT	CASSLIVGAEAFF
NA	TRBV9	TRBJ1-3	NA	TGTGCCAGCACGGGGGTAGGAAACACCATATATTTT	CASTGVGNTIYF
NA	TRBV9	TRBJ2-1	NA	TGTGCCAGCAGCGTAGTGACTAGCAATGAGCAGTTCTTC	CASSVVTSNEQFF
NA	TRBV6-5	TRBJ2-1	NA	TGTGCCAGCAGTTACGGGATTCCAGGGCAAGGCAATGAGCAGTTCTTC	CASSYGIPGQGNEQFF
TRBD2	TRBV9	TRBJ2-1	NA	TGTGCCAGCAGCGTAGAGGGGCCGGCTAGCGGGATAAATGAGCAGTTCTTC	CASSVEGPASGINEQFF
NA	TRBV27	TRBJ1-1	NA	TGTGCCAGCAGTTTCCAGGCCCTAGCTAAGACTGAAGCTTTCTTT	CASSFQALAKTEAFF
TRBD1	TRBV27	TRBJ2-7	NA	TGTGCCAGCAGTCCCGGGACAGATTACTACGAGCAGTACTTC	CASSPGTDYYEQYF
NA	TRBV2	TRBJ2-7	few	TGTGCCAGCGTCTCAGGGGCCTCATTTGAGGGCGACTACGAGCAGTACTTC	CASVSGASFEGDYEQYF
TRBD2	TRBV5-1	TRBJ2-7	NA	TGCGCCAGCAGCTTGGGGACTAGAGACGGGCAGTACTTC	CASSLGTRDGQYF
TRBD1	TRBV28	TRBJ2-7	NA	TGTGCCAGCAGTTTACGTAGCAGGACAGGGAGATACGAGCAGTACTTC	CASSLRSRTGRYEQYF
TRBD1	TRBV19	TRBJ2-7	NA	TGTGCCAGTTCACCTGGGACAGTAGGTAGCGAGCAGTACTTC	CASSPGTVGSEQYF
NA	TRBV11-2	TRBJ1-4	NA	TGTGCCAGCAGCTTAGATCAGGGAGGAGGGGAAAAACTGTTTTTT	CASSLDQGGGEKLFF